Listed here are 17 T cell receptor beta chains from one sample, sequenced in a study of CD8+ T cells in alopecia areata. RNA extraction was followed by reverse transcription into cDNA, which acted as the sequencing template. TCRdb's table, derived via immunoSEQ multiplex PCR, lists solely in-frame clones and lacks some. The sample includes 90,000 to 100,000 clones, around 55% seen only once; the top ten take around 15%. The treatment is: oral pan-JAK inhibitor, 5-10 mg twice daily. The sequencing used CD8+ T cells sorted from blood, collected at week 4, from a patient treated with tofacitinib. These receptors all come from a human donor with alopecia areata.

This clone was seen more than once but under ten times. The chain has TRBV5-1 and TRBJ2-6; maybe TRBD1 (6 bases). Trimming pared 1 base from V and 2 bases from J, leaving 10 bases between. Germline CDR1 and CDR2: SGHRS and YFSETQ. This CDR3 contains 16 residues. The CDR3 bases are TGCGCCAGCAGCTTGCTTAAGGGGGCTGGGGCCAACGTCCTGACTTTC. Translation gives CASSLLKGAGANVLTF.

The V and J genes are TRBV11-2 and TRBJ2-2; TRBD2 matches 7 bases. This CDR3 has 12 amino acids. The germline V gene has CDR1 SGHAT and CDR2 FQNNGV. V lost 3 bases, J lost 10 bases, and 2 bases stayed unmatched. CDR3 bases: TGTGCCAGCAGCTTGGGGAGGGAGGAGCTGTTTTTT. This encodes CASSLGREELFF.

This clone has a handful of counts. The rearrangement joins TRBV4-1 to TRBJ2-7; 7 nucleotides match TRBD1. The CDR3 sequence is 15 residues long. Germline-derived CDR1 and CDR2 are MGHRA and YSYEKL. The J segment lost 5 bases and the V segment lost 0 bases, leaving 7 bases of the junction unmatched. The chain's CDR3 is CASSQETGNGNEQYF. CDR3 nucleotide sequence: TGCGCCAGCAGCCAAGAGACAGGGAATGGGAACGAGCAGTACTTC.

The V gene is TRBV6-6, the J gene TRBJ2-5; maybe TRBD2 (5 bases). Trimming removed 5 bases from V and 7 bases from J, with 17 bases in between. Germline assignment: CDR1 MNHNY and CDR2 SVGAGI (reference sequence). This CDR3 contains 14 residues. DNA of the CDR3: TGTGCCAGCAGTGCTCCCGGGGTCGAAGGGACCCAGTACTTC. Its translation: CASSAPGVEGTQYF.

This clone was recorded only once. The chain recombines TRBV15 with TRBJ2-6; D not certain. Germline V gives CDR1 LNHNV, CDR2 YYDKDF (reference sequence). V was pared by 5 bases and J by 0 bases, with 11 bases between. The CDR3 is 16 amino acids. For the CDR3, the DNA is TGTGCCACCAGCTTGACGACCAGCTCTGGGGCCAACGTCCTGACTTTC. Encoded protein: CATSLTTSSGANVLTF.

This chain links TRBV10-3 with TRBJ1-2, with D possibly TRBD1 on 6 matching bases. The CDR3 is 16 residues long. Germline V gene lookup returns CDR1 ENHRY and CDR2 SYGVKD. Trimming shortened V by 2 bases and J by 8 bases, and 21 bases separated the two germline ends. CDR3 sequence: CAISETDRPTRRGYTF. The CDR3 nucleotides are TGTGCCATCAGTGAGACTGACAGGCCAACCCGGAGGGGCTACACCTTC.

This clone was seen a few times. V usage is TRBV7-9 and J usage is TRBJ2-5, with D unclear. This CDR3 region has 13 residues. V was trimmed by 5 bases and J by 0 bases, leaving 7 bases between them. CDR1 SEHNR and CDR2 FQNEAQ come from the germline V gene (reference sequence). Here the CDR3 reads CASSDRYQETQYF. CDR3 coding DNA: TGTGCCAGCAGCGATCGTTACCAAGAGACCCAGTACTTC.

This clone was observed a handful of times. CDR3 nucleotide sequence: TGCGCCAGCAGCCTAGAGGGACTAGCGGGAGGGATGGGGTCCTACGAGCAGTACTTC. This sequence encodes CASSLEGLAGGMGSYEQYF. The V and J genes are TRBV4-1 and TRBJ2-7; 16 bases agree with TRBD2. CDR3 length equals 19 residues. Germline V gene sequence: CDR1 MGHRA, CDR2 YSYEKL. After removal of 4 bases from V and 1 base from J, the junction contained 10 bases not matched to a gene.

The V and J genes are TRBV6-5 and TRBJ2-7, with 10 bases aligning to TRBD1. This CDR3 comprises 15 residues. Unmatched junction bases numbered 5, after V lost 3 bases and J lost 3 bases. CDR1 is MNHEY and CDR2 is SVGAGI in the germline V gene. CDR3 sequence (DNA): TGTGCCAGCAGTTATTCTAGGACAGGGGGCTACGAGCAGTACTTC. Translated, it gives CASSYSRTGGYEQYF.

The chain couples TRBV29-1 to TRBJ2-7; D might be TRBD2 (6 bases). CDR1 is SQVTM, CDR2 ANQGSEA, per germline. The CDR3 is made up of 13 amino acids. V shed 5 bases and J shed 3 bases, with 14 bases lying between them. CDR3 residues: CSVKSGSRYEQYF. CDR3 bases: TGCAGCGTTAAAAGCGGGTCCCGCTACGAGCAGTACTTC.

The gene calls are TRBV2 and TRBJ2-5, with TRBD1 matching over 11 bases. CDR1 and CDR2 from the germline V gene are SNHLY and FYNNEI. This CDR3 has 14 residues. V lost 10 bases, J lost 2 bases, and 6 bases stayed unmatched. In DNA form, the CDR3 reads TGTGCCACGTCAGGACAGGGGGCTCAAGAGACCCAGTACTTC. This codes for CATSGQGAQETQYF.

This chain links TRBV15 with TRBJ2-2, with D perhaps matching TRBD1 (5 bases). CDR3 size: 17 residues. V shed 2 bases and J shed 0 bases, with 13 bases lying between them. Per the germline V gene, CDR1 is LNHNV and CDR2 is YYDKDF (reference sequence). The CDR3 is CATSRRRQTSNTGELFF. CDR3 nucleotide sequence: TGTGCCACCAGCAGACGTAGACAGACTTCGAACACCGGGGAGCTGTTTTTT.

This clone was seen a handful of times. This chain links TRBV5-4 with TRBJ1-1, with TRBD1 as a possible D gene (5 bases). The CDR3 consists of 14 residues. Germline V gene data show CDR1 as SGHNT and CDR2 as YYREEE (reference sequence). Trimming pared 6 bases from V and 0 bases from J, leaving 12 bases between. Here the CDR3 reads CASTLGGVNTEAFF. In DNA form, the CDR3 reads TGTGCCAGCACCCTGGGAGGGGTGAACACTGAAGCTTTCTTT.

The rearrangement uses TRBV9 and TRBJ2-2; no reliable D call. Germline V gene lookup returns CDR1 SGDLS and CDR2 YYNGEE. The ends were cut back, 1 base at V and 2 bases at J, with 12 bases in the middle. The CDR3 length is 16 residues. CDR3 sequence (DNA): TGTGCCAGCAGCGTATCCCCCGTGAGTAACACCGGGGAGCTGTTTTTT. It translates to CASSVSPVSNTGELFF. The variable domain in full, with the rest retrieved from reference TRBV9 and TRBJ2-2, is DSGVTQTPKHLITATGQRVTLRCSPRSGDLSVYWYQQSLDQGLQFLIQYYNGEERAKGNILERFSAQQFPDLHSELNLSSLELGDSALYFCASSVSPVSNTGELFFGEGSRLTVL.

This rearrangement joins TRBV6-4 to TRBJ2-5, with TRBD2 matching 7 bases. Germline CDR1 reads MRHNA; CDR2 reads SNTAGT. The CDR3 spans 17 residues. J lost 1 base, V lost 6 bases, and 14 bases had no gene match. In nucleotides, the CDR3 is TGTGCCAGCAGCGTATCCCGAGGACTAGTGGCCCAAGAGACCCAGTACTTC. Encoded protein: CASSVSRGLVAQETQYF.

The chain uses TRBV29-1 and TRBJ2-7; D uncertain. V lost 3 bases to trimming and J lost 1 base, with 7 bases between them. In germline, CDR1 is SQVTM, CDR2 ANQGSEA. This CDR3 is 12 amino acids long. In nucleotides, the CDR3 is TGCAGCGTTGAGTGGAATTCCTACGAGCAGTACTTC. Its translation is CSVEWNSYEQYF.

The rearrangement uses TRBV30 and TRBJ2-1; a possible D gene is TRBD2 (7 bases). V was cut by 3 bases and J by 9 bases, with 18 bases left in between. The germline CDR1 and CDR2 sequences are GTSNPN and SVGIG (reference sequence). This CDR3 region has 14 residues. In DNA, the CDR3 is TGTGCCTGGAGATCTGGGGGGGCTCCCCCTGAGCAGTTCTTC. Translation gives CAWRSGGAPPEQFF. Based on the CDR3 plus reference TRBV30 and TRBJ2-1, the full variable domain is SQTIHQWPATLVQPVGSPLSLECTVEGTSNPNLYWYRQAAGRGLQLLFYSVGIGQISSEVPQNLSASRPQDRQFILSSKKLLLSDSGFYLCAWRSGGAPPEQFFGPGTRLTVL.